Described below is a single TCR beta chain sequence and its context. The antigen remains unidentified. Using viral peptide pools, the ViraFEST assay grew out antigen-specific CD4+ T cells prior to sequencing. Having been cultured for under twelve days, the cells underwent CD4+ T cell isolation. People in the vaccine group had not been infected with SARS-CoV-2 before, and their nucleocapsid antibodies were negative. The data belong to a study of vaccination effects on CD4 cells after COVID-19. Study results and caveats: The study had few convalescent patients and no early post-infection timepoints.

The CDR3 runs to 13 residues. V shed 9 bases and J shed 3 bases, with 11 bases lying between them. The germline V gene has CDR1 SNHLY and CDR2 FYNNEI. Assay used: immunoSEQ multiplex PCR; TCRdb lists only in-frame clones, some missing. Of more than 40,000 clones listed, roughly four fifths were seen once; the top ten hold roughly a tenth. The sample was CD4+ T cells from PBMCs cultured with SARS-CoV-2 spike peptides, taken before COVID-19 vaccination. The chain combines TRBV2 with TRBJ1-4, with D possibly TRBD1 on 5 matching bases. The sequence was collected from a human donor who received a COVID-19 vaccine. The CDR3 nucleotides read TGTGCCAGTAAGAAAGGGGCTAATGAAAAACTGTTTTTT. Translating gives CASKKGANEKLFF.